Given below is one T cell receptor (beta chain) in context. The entry originates in a study of blood T cell repertoires in COVID-19. Across the study: Samples representing acute and convalescent COVID-19 were sourced from the United States, Italy and Spain. In each case, the material was cDNA or gDNA derived from T cells, B-cell-depleted T cells, or PBMCs.

Germline V gene lookup returns CDR1 SGDLS and CDR2 YYNGEE. Trimming pared 0 bases from V and 0 bases from J, leaving 8 bases between. CDR3 length: 15 amino acids. Data came from immunoSEQ multiplex PCR; TCRdb stores just in-frame clones and leaves some out. Of 50,000 to 65,000 clones listed, about nine tenths are singletons. V usage is TRBV9 and J usage is TRBJ2-3, with D unclear. The specimen was peripheral blood. The receptor was isolated from an older woman with active or convalescent COVID-19. CDR3 in amino acids: CASSVDGRSTDTQYF. The CDR3 DNA follows: TGTGCCAGCAGCGTAGACGGTCGCAGCACAGATACGCAGTATTTT.